Detailed here is one T cell receptor (beta chain). CDR3 length: 15 residues. Per germline, CDR1 SGHRS and CDR2 YFSETQ. V lost 4 bases, J lost 2 bases, and 13 bases lay in between. The entry originates in a study of control samples from healthy donors and cancer patients. Sequencing was performed with immunoSEQ multiplex PCR; in TCRdb, only in-frame clones are kept and a portion is missing. Of roughly 100,000 clones in the sample, 88% were seen once. The J gene is TRBJ1-5, the V gene TRBV5-1, with a weak D call TRBD1 (5 bases). The clonotype originates from a young man in good health. The sample consisted of blood. The CDR3 nucleotides are TGCGCCAGCAGCCCGAGGGGATCGGGCAATCAGCCCCAGCATTTT. Protein sequence: CASSPRGSGNQPQHF.